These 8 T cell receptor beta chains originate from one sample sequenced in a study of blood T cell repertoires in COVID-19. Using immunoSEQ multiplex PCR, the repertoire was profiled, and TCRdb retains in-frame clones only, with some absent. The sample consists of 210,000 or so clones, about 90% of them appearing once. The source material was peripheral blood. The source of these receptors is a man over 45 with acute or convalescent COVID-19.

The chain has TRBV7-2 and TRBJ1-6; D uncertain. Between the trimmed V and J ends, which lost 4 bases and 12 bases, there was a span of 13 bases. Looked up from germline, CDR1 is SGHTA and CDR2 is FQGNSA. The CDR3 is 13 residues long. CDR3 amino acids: CASSSPNYGPLHF. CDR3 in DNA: TGTGCCAGCAGCTCCCCTAATTATGGACCCCTCCACTTT.

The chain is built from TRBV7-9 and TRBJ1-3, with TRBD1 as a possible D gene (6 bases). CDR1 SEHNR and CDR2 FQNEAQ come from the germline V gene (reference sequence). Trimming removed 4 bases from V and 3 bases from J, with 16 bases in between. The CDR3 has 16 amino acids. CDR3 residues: CASSSERTVGGNTIYF. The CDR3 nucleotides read TGTGCCAGCAGCTCCGAAAGGACAGTTGGTGGAAACACCATATATTTT.

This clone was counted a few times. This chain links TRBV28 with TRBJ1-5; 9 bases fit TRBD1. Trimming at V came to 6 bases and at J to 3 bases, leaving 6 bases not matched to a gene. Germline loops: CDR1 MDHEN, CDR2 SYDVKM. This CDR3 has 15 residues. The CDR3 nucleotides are TGTGCCAGCAGGCGGGGACAGGGAGACAATCAGCCCCAGCATTTT. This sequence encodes CASRRGQGDNQPQHF.

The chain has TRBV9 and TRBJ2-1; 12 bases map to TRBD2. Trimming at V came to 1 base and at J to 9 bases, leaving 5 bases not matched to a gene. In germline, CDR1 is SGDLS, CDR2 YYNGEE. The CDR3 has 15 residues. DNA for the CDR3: TGTGCCAGCAGCGTACATGCTAGCGGGAGGGTTGAGCAGTTCTTC. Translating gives CASSVHASGRVEQFF.

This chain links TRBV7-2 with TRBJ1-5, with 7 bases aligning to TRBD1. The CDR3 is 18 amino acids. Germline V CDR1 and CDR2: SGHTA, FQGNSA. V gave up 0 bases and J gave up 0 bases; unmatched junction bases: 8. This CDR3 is CASSLASYGTASNQPQHF. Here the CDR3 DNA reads TGTGCCAGCAGCTTAGCGTCGTACGGGACAGCTAGCAATCAGCCCCAGCATTTT.

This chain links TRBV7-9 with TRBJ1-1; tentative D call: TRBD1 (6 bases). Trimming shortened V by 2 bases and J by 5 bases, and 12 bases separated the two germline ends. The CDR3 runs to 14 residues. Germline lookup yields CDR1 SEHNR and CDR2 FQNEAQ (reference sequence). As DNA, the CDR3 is TGTGCCAGCAGCTTAACCCCAGGGGTGACTGAAGCTTTCTTT. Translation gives CASSLTPGVTEAFF.

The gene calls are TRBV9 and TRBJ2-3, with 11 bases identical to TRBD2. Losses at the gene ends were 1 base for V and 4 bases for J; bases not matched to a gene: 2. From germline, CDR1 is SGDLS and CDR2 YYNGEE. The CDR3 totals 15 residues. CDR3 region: CASSVRLAGSDTQYF. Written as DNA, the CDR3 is TGTGCCAGCAGCGTAAGACTAGCGGGGTCAGATACGCAGTATTTT.

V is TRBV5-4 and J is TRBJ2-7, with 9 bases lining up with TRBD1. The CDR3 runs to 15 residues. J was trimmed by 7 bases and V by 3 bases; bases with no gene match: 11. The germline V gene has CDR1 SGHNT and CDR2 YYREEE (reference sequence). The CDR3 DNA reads TGTGCCAGCAGCTCCCCCGGGACAGGGTTCCGTGAGCAGTACTTC. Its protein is CASSSPGTGFREQYF.